The 15 T cell receptor beta chains in this list originate from one sample, sequenced in a study of blood T cell repertoires in COVID-19 (dated by TCRdb to the early 2020s). The method was the immunoSEQ multiplex PCR assay. Not all clones reach the TCRdb copy of this immuneACCESS table, which keeps in-frame sequences only. Checked studies attribute under half of the gap to unresolved V genes and leave the rest unexplained. Across this sample there are hundreds of thousands of clones, with nearly 90% seen only once. The ten largest clones represent 0.65% to 0.8% of the sample. The source material was peripheral blood. Receptor source: a human donor in a cohort sampled during active COVID-19.

The CDR3 DNA follows: TGCGCCAGCAGCCAAACCGATATGGGACTTAGCTCCTACGAGCAGTACTTC. Translating gives CASSQTDMGLSSYEQYF. V and J are TRBV4-1 and TRBJ2-7, with D possibly matching TRBD2 (6 bases). The CDR3 is 17 amino acids. Per the germline V gene, CDR1 is MGHRA and CDR2 is YSYEKL. V lost 2 bases, J lost 0 bases, and 17 bases lay in between.

The chain employs TRBV7-2 and TRBJ2-5, with 9 bases aligning to TRBD2. With 1 base clipped from V and 4 bases from J, the junction kept 4 bases outside the gene matches. The CDR3 loop spans 15 amino acids. Per germline, CDR1 SGHTA and CDR2 FQGNSA. The CDR3 DNA is TGTGCCAGCAGCTTAGAGGGACTAGCAACAGAGACCCAGTACTTC. Translating it yields CASSLEGLATETQYF.

J is TRBJ2-7 and V is TRBV7-9, with a weak D call TRBD1 (7 bases). The germline V gene encodes CDR1 SEHNR and CDR2 FQNEAQ (reference sequence). Trimming removed 4 bases at V and 0 bases at J, with 16 bases between. This CDR3 is built from 16 residues. CDR3: CASSWRGRTSSYEQYF. DNA for the CDR3: TGTGCCAGCAGCTGGAGGGGGCGTACGAGCTCCTACGAGCAGTACTTC.

The count of this clone is one. The J gene is TRBJ2-5, the V gene TRBV5-1; 8 positions agree with TRBD1. The junction had 7 bases not matched to a gene; V was cut back by 4 bases and J by 5 bases. Germline CDR1 and CDR2: SGHRS and YFSETQ. The CDR3 extends over 14 amino acids. CDR3 in amino acids: CASSGETGGETQYF. CDR3 in DNA: TGCGCCAGCAGCGGGGAAACAGGGGGGGAGACCCAGTACTTC.

This chain joins TRBV4-3 and TRBJ2-1; TRBD2 is a possible D gene (5 bases). The CDR3 consists of 17 residues. V was cut by 4 bases and J by 0 bases, with 16 bases left in between. Germline values: CDR1 LGHNA, CDR2 YSLEER. For the CDR3, the DNA is TGCGCCAGCAGCCCCCTAGGGCCGGGGAGCTCCTACAATGAGCAGTTCTTC. Residues: CASSPLGPGSSYNEQFF.

The chain couples TRBV7-3 to TRBJ2-1; 7 positions agree with TRBD1. The junction had 11 bases not matched to a gene; V was cut back by 1 base and J by 8 bases. The CDR3 has 16 amino acids. The germline V gene encodes CDR1 SGHTA and CDR2 FQGTGA. The CDR3 DNA reads as TGTGCCAGCAGCTTAAGGACCCCCAACGGACAGGATGAGCAGTTCTTC. It is translated as CASSLRTPNGQDEQFF. The complete variable domain, with remaining parts taken from reference TRBV7-3 and TRBJ2-1, reads GAGVSQTPSNKVTEKGKYVELRCDPISGHTALYWYRQSLGQGPEFLIYFQGTGAADDSGLPNDRFFAVRPEGSVSTLKIQRTERGDSAVYLCASSLRTPNGQDEQFFGPGTRLTVL.

This chain links TRBV7-2 with TRBJ2-1; D might be TRBD2 (7 bases). The ends were cut back, 3 bases at V and 5 bases at J, with 20 bases in the middle. This CDR3 is built from 17 residues. CDR1 and CDR2 (germline): SGHTA, FQGNSA. In DNA form, the CDR3 reads TGTGCCAGCAGCTTTAGGAGGGGGGGCATCCGGCACAATGAGCAGTTCTTC. Translated: CASSFRRGGIRHNEQFF.

J is TRBJ1-6 and V is TRBV27; no clear D gene. This CDR3 has 15 residues. Trimming left V 5 bases short and J 7 bases short, with 15 bases between. Germline CDR1 and CDR2: MNHEY and SMNVEV (reference sequence). In DNA form, the CDR3 reads TGTGCCAGCAGTCTCACTCCGGGAGGGAATTCACCCCTCCACTTT. Amino acids: CASSLTPGGNSPLHF.

V usage is TRBV7-9 and J usage is TRBJ2-3; possibly TRBD1 for D (5 bases). CDR3 length equals 16 residues. CDR1 SEHNR and CDR2 FQNEAQ come from the germline V gene (reference sequence). V lost 5 bases, J lost 0 bases, and 15 bases lay in between. CDR3 coding DNA: TGTGCCAGCAGCCTACAGGACCGCCTTAGCACAGATACGCAGTATTTT. As protein: CASSLQDRLSTDTQYF.

The chain has TRBV4-1 and TRBJ2-7; D is possibly TRBD1 (5 bases). Deletions cut 1 base from V and 3 bases from J, with 13 bases between. CDR1 is MGHRA, CDR2 YSYEKL, per germline. The CDR3 is made up of 15 amino acids. CDR3 in DNA: TGCGCCAGCAGCCAAGTATTCCAGGGTATCTACGAGCAGTACTTC. Residues: CASSQVFQGIYEQYF.

The chain couples TRBV19 to TRBJ1-2, with D possibly TRBD1 on 5 matching bases. V shed 3 bases and J shed 2 bases, with 10 bases lying between them. Germline assignment: CDR1 LNHDA and CDR2 SQIVND (reference sequence). The CDR3 runs 14 residues. The chain's CDR3 is CASSIRVQNYGYTF. The CDR3 bases are TGTGCCAGTAGTATCAGGGTTCAGAACTATGGCTACACCTTC.

The CDR3 here is CASSPRLLHDGIAYNEQFF. In DNA, the CDR3 is TGTGCCAGCTCACCACGGCTACTTCATGACGGGATAGCTTACAATGAGCAGTTCTTC. V gene TRBV18 combines with J gene TRBJ2-1; D is perhaps TRBD2 (5 bases). The germline V gene encodes CDR1 KGHSH and CDR2 LQKENI. This CDR3 is built from 19 residues. Between the trimmed V and J ends, which lost 1 base and 4 bases, there was a span of 23 bases.

The chain uses TRBV6-5 and TRBJ1-2, with D uncertain. Germline-derived CDR1 and CDR2 are MNHEY and SVGAGI. Trimming removed 7 bases from V and 3 bases from J, with 6 bases in between. The CDR3 is 11 amino acids. This CDR3 is CASTGYYGYTF. The CDR3 DNA follows: TGTGCCAGCACGGGGTACTATGGCTACACCTTC.

CDR3 protein: CASSEQGTVNEKLFF. The CDR3 DNA reads TGTGCCAGCAGTGAACAAGGGACAGTGAATGAAAAACTGTTTTTT. The chain has TRBV2 and TRBJ1-4; 7 nucleotides agree with TRBD1. Germline lookup yields CDR1 SNHLY and CDR2 FYNNEI. Trimming took 2 bases from V and 5 from J; bases not matched to a gene: 5. This CDR3 contains 15 residues.

This clone was picked up one time. This chain uses TRBV5-6 with TRBJ1-5; D remains ambiguous. V was trimmed by 6 bases and J by 1 base, leaving 11 bases between them. The CDR3 spans 14 residues. Per the germline V gene, CDR1 is SGHDT and CDR2 is YYEEEE. CDR3 DNA: TGTGCCAGCACCCAGATCCTCAGCAATCAGCCCCAGCATTTT. This encodes CASTQILSNQPQHF.